Listed below are T cell receptor beta chains from one sample, sequenced in a study of OX40 agonist ivuxolimab in advanced cancers. This table comes from immunoSEQ multiplex PCR, and its TCRdb copy is limited to in-frame clones, with some not included. Of some 86,000 clones listed, roughly 88% are singletons. The specimen comprised CD4+ or CD8+ T cells sorted from blood, sampled in a trial of the OX40 agonist ivuxolimab. The receptors shown here come from an adult with an advanced solid tumor such as melanoma, head and neck, liver or kidney cancer. CDR3s include the opening cysteine and the closing phenylalanine or tryptophan. Each record gives: V gene, clone size, D gene, J gene, CDR3 DNA, CDR3 protein. The D gene is left open where the match is weak. Rows give clone size only sometimes, using once, few, many, or a class for an expanded clone.

TRBV6-5	-	TRBD1	TRBJ1-6	TGTGCCACCGGGACAGTCTCACCCCTCCACTTT	CATGTVSPLHF
TRBV29-1	-	TRBD1	TRBJ2-2	TGCAGCGTTACACCGGGACAGGGTCCCACCGGGGAGCTGTTTTTT	CSVTPGQGPTGELFF
TRBV30	-	TRBD1	TRBJ2-7	TGTGCCGGTCAACCGGGACAGGGGGTGGGCGAGCAGTACTTC	CAGQPGQGVGEQYF
TRBV19	-	TRBD2	TRBJ2-1	TGTGCCAGTAGTATAGGAGCGGGGGCTGAGCAGTTCTTC	CASSIGAGAEQFF
TRBV4-1	few	-	TRBJ1-4	TGCGCCAGCAGCCCCGCAGAGACAACTAATGAAAAACTGTTTTTT	CASSPAETTNEKLFF
TRBV2	-	TRBD2	TRBJ2-5	TGTGCCAGCAGTGAAGGGAGTAGCGGGGGGGCTCGCGAGACCCAGTACTTC	CASSEGSSGGARETQYF
TRBV28	-	-	TRBJ1-1	TGTGCCAGCAGTTCACCCGGGGGGCGGTCCACTGAAGCTTTCTTT	CASSSPGGRSTEAFF
TRBV5-1	-	-	TRBJ2-3	TGCGCCAGCAGCCCACGGGACGCCGGCTGGACAGATACGCAGTATTTT	CASSPRDAGWTDTQYF
TRBV10-3	-	-	TRBJ1-2	TGTGCCATCAGTGATCCCCCGACGAGCTATGGCTACACCTTC	CAISDPPTSYGYTF
TRBV19	-	TRBD1	TRBJ1-2	TGTGCCAGTACCCAACAGGGGTCCTATGGCTACACCTTC	CASTQQGSYGYTF
TRBV5-1	-	-	TRBJ1-3	TGCGCCAGCAGCTTGCAGCAAGCTGGAAACACCATATATTTT	CASSLQQAGNTIYF
TRBV27	-	-	TRBJ2-2	TGTGCCAGCAGGAGGCGACAGTCGAGCGGGGAGCTGTTTTTT	CASRRRQSSGELFF
TRBV6-5	-	-	TRBJ1-1	TGTGCCAGCAGTTACTATCATCCAGGGTCGGAAGCTTTCTTT	CASSYYHPGSEAFF
TRBV7-8	-	TRBD1	TRBJ2-3	TGTGCCAGCAGCGCGACAGGGGTAGATACGCAGTATTTT	CASSATGVDTQYF
TRBV19	-	TRBD1	TRBJ1-1	TGTGCCAGTAAGACAGGGGGCGTACGGACTGAAGCTTTCTTT	CASKTGGVRTEAFF
TRBV5-1	-	-	TRBJ1-6	TGCGCCAGCAGTTTGGGTTGGACTGAAAAGAATTCACCCCTCCACTTT	CASSLGWTEKNSPLHF
TRBV27	-	-	TRBJ1-1	TGTGCCAGCAGGGGGGGCAGGGTGAACACTGAAGCTTTCTTT	CASRGGRVNTEAFF